A selection of T cell receptor beta chains follows, all from one sample in a study of T cell responses to AZD1222 COVID-19 vaccine. TCRdb keeps only in-frame clones here, not all; method: immunoSEQ multiplex PCR. The sample contains roughly 120,000 clones, about 82% of which appear only once. The sequencing used peripheral blood, collected 28 days after the second AZD1222 dose. Every receptor here comes from an adult who received the AZD1222 COVID-19 vaccine. Each CDR3 is given with its conserved first and last residue. Each record gives: D gene, clone size, V gene, J gene, CDR3 DNA, CDR3 protein. A D gene is named only where the DNA matches it firmly. Not every row has a clone size; where given, it reads once, few, many or a size class.

>NA|NA|TRBV7-3|TRBJ1-1
TGTGCCAGCAGCTTATTGTCAGGGACCAACACTGAAGCTTTCTTT
CASSLLSGTNTEAFF
>NA|NA|TRBV5-5|TRBJ1-1
TGTGCCAGCAGCTTGAGGGTAGGAACTGAAGCTTTCTTT
CASSLRVGTEAFF
>TRBD1|NA|TRBV27|TRBJ2-1
TGTGCCAGCAATCCGGGACAGGGGGCCCGCCCGTCCTACAATGAGCAGTTCTTC
CASNPGQGARPSYNEQFF
>NA|NA|TRBV10-1|TRBJ2-1
TGCGCCAGCAGTGAGTCAGGGGGAGGGCCCTACAATGAGCAGTTCTTC
CASSESGGGPYNEQFF
>TRBD2|NA|TRBV7-2|TRBJ2-3
TGTGCCAGCAGCTTACAACCTGGGACTAGCGTAGATACGCAGTATTTT
CASSLQPGTSVDTQYF
>NA|NA|TRBV6-5|TRBJ1-2
TGTGCCAGCAGAATAGACAGCGGGAGGGGCTACACCTTC
CASRIDSGRGYTF
>NA|NA|TRBV12-3/TRBV12-4|TRBJ2-4
TGTGCCAGCAGTACCCGGGACGCCGGCATTCAGTACTTC
CASSTRDAGIQYF
>NA|NA|TRBV5-1|TRBJ2-6
TGCGCCAGCAAGTTCGACAGATCCCTCTCTGGCGCCAACGTCCTGACTTTC
CASKFDRSLSGANVLTF
>NA|once|TRBV9|TRBJ1-1
TGTGCCAGCAGCGTAGGAACGAGGGGGGCGGAATACACTGAAGCTTTCTTT
CASSVGTRGAEYTEAFF
>NA|NA|TRBV27|TRBJ2-7
TGTGCCAGCAGTTTCGGGGACAACTCCTACGAGCAGTACTTC
CASSFGDNSYEQYF
>NA|once|TRBV19|TRBJ1-3
TGTGCCAGTACTTGGGCTCGGGACACCATATATTTT
CASTWARDTIYF
>NA|NA|TRBV12-2|TRBJ2-1
TGTGCAAGTCGCTTAGATTTGGGGCTTTCCTACAATGAGCAGTTCTTC
CASRLDLGLSYNEQFF
>TRBD2|NA|TRBV14|TRBJ2-7
TGTGCCAGCAGCCGTTTAGCGGGGGGCATCTACGAGCAGTACTTC
CASSRLAGGIYEQYF
>NA|NA|TRBV18|TRBJ2-7
TGTGCCAGCTCACCCCGGGAGTCCTACGAGCAGTACTTC
CASSPRESYEQYF
>NA|NA|TRBV19|TRBJ2-2
TGTGCCAGTAGCCCACCATTTTTATCAGCCGGGGAGCTGTTTTTT
CASSPPFLSAGELFF
>NA|once|TRBV7-2|TRBJ1-2
TGTGCCAGCAGCCCCCGGGGGTGGGGGTCTTTCTATGGCTACACCTTC
CASSPRGWGSFYGYTF
>NA|NA|TRBV18|TRBJ2-5
TGTGCCAGCTCGTCACAAGAGACCCAGTACTTC
CASSSQETQYF
>NA|NA|TRBV19|TRBJ2-7
TGTGCCAGTAGTATAGGTCCGACAGCCTACGAGCAGTACTTC
CASSIGPTAYEQYF
>NA|NA|TRBV19|TRBJ1-5
TGTGCCAGTAGTACTTCGGCCAATAATCAGCCCCAGCATTTT
CASSTSANNQPQHF
>NA|NA|TRBV5-1|TRBJ1-2
TGCGCCAGCAGCCCCGACATGATCGGGGGGGCTAACTATGGCTACACCTTC
CASSPDMIGGANYGYTF
>NA|NA|TRBV7-8|TRBJ1-5
TGTGCCAGCAGCTTAGGACAGGTTGGGGCTCAGCCCCAGCATTTT
CASSLGQVGAQPQHF
>TRBD1|NA|TRBV11-2|TRBJ2-1
TGTGCCAGCAGCCGAGGACAGGGGGAAAATGAGCAGTTCTTC
CASSRGQGENEQFF
>NA|NA|TRBV27|TRBJ2-1
TGTGCCAGCAGTTTAGTAAGCCCGTACAATGAGCAGTTCTTC
CASSLVSPYNEQFF
>NA|NA|TRBV27|TRBJ2-7
TGTGCCAGCAGTCAATACCCAAACAAGCAGTACTTC
CASSQYPNKQYF
>NA|NA|TRBV11-2|TRBJ1-1
TGTGCCAGCAGCTTAGAGCGGGGGATCACTGAAGCTTTCTTT
CASSLERGITEAFF
>TRBD1|NA|TRBV7-9|TRBJ2-7
TGTGCCAGCAGCTCGGGACAGTCGATCAGGGCCTACGAGCAGTACTTC
CASSSGQSIRAYEQYF